The source of this T cell receptor (beta chain) is a study of regulatory T cells in long-lasting Graves disease. Overall study findings and caveats: Graves' patients with persistent disease showed TCR diversity lower than patients newly diagnosed. Thyroid tissue was not studied; only peripheral blood was.

From germline, CDR1 is KGHDR and CDR2 SFDVKD. Trimming took 5 bases from V and 4 from J; bases not matched to a gene: 6. CDR3 length: 16 residues. Through Arm-PCR of CDR3 regions and iRepertoire HTBI primers, TCR beta libraries were built. MiXCR, applied by TCRdb to the multiplex PCR reads, yields one record per CDR3 protein. This sample has 350,000 to 400,000 distinct CDR3 sequences, with roughly a sixth found just once. Time point given: newly diagnosed GD, antithyroid drugs for less than 3 months. After RNA was extracted from PBMCs, the TCR library was made from it. A single count supports this clonotype. Its antigen is not identified.

The material sequenced was peripheral blood mononuclear cells (PBMCs), taken at new diagnosis, from a patient treated with antithyroid drugs. The sequence derives from a female donor with Graves disease. The J gene is TRBJ2-5, the V gene TRBV24-1, with TRBD2 matching over 13 bases. The CDR3 region has the DNA TGTGCCACCAGTGTAACTAGCGGGAGGGCCGTAGAGACCCAGTACTTC. It translates to CATSVTSGRAVETQYF.